A single sample is the source of the 25 T cell receptor beta chains below, sequenced in a study of CD8 T cells in ankylosing spondylitis. Study-wide results and caveats: Ankylosing spondylitis blood seemed to carry a telltale TCR beta motif made of under 10 highly homologous variants.

Using its own MiXCR run on the 5' RACE reads, TCRdb lists one record per CDR3 protein. The sample holds more than 650,000 distinct CDR3 sequences, about an eighth seen once. These TCRs are of unknown antigen specificity. The material sequenced was blood, either unsorted or a sorted T cell fraction (not recorded which). All receptors come from a male donor with ankylosing spondylitis.

The chain couples TRBV21-1 to TRBJ2-1. TRBV21-1 is termed a pseudogene. The CDR3 extends over 13 amino acids. CDR3 DNA sequence: TGTGCCAGCAGCAACTTTCGGCTCCATGAGCAGTTCTTC. Its protein is CASSNFRLHEQFF.

This clonotype was seen only a few times. The chain recombines TRBV6-5 with TRBJ1-2; maybe TRBD1 (5 bases). The CDR3 length is 15 residues. Trimming cost V 2 bases and J 4 bases, with 14 bases left between them. Germline V CDR1 and CDR2: MNHEY, SVGAGI. The CDR3 bases are TGTGCCAGCAGTTACATGCGTGGGGGTGGCTATGGCTACACCTTC. This gives the protein CASSYMRGGGYGYTF.

A few counts support this clonotype. The J gene is TRBJ1-1, the V gene TRBV20-1; the D is unclear. Germline lookup yields CDR1 DFQATT and CDR2 SNEGSKA (reference sequence). CDR3 size: 13 residues. Trimming cost V 0 bases and J 1 base, with 6 bases left between them. CDR3 DNA sequence: TGCAGTGCTAGAGAGGATGAGAACACTGAAGCTTTCTTT. It codes for CSAREDENTEAFF.

The chain carries TRBV6-2 or TRBV6-3 and TRBJ1-2; D ambiguous. The CDR3 spans 15 residues. Germline lookup yields CDR1 MNHEY and CDR2 SVGEGT. The ends were cut back, 2 bases at V and 4 bases at J, with 14 bases in the middle. CDR3 residues: CASSYIGRLAYGYTF. The CDR3 nucleotides read TGTGCCAGCAGTTACATAGGGAGGTTGGCCTATGGCTACACCTTC.

Points on this clonotype: The junction shows a germline mismatch at one end, possibly a read error. The V and J genes are TRBV6-6 and TRBJ1-1; no firm D call. Germline lookup yields CDR1 MNHNY and CDR2 SVGAGI (reference sequence). The CDR3 spans 11 residues. The CDR3 nucleotides read TGTGCCAGCAGTTATGGTAGGGCAGCCAGATTT. Its translation is CASSYGRAARF.

This clonotype turned up a few times. The chain employs TRBV5-1 and TRBJ2-7; 8 nucleotides match TRBD1. The CDR3 runs 16 residues. In germline, CDR1 is SGHRS, CDR2 YFSETQ. Trimming took 1 base from V and 4 from J; bases not matched to a gene: 10. In DNA form, the CDR3 reads TGCGCCAGCAGCTTGTATCCAGGGGGCTCTGAGTACGAGCAGTACTTC. Amino acid sequence: CASSLYPGGSEYEQYF.

This clonotype occurred a few times. The genes are TRBV7-8 and TRBJ1-1; possible D gene TRBD1, 5 bases. The V end was cut by 3 bases, the J end by 5 bases, with 10 bases between. The germline V gene has CDR1 SGHVS and CDR2 FQNEAQ. The CDR3 spans 13 residues. The CDR3 loop is CASSLTVGTEAFF. The CDR3 coding sequence is TGTGCCAGCAGCTTGACAGTCGGTACTGAAGCTTTCTTT.

The rearrangement joins TRBV24-1 to TRBJ2-1, with 10 bases lining up with TRBD2. The V and J ends lost 1 base and 5 bases, in that order; junction bases with no gene match: 4. Germline V lookup: CDR1 KGHDR, CDR2 SFDVKD. This CDR3 comprises 16 residues. The CDR3 nucleotides are TGTGCCACCAGTGATTTTCGACTAGCGGGCGACAATGAGCAGTTCTTC. Translated: CATSDFRLAGDNEQFF.

In its sample, this clonotype was seen a few times. This chain joins TRBV7-2 and TRBJ2-7; either TRBD1 or TRBD2 may fit D (6 bases each). The germline gives CDR1 SGHTA, CDR2 FQGNSA. The CDR3 spans 14 residues. V gave up 5 bases and J gave up 2 bases, with 13 bases separating them. DNA of the CDR3: TGTGCCAGCAGCAACCGGGGGCTAGCCTACGAGCAGTACTTC. Its translation is CASSNRGLAYEQYF.

This clonotype was counted only a few times. This sequence joins TRBV5-1 and TRBJ2-1; 9 bases align to TRBD2. Germline assignment: CDR1 SGHRS and CDR2 YFSETQ. Trimming removed 1 base from V and 9 bases from J; junction bases left unmatched: 5. The CDR3 contains 14 residues. The CDR3 region is CASSLSSGGLEQFF. The CDR3 coding sequence is TGCGCCAGCAGCTTGAGTAGCGGGGGTCTTGAGCAGTTCTTC. Together with reference TRBV5-1 and TRBJ2-1, the CDR3 gives the full variable domain: KAGVTQTPRYLIKTRGQQVTLSCSPISGHRSVSWYQQTPGQGLQFLFEYFSETQRNKGNFPGRFSGRQFSNSRSEMNVSTLELGDSALYLCASSLSSGGLEQFFGPGTRLTVL.

This clonotype was recorded a few times. V is TRBV5-1 and J is TRBJ2-2; D unclear. Germline values: CDR1 SGHRS, CDR2 YFSETQ. Trimming pared 1 base from V and 3 bases from J, leaving 13 bases between. The CDR3 has 16 amino acids. The chain's CDR3 is CASSLKKVLDTGELFF. In DNA form, the CDR3 reads TGCGCCAGCAGCTTGAAGAAGGTTTTGGACACCGGGGAGCTGTTTTTT.

The rearrangement joins TRBV7-2 to TRBJ1-2, with D unresolved. This CDR3 contains 14 residues. The V gene's germline CDR1 is SGHTA and CDR2 FQGNSA. The ends were cut back, 1 base at V and 3 bases at J, with 9 bases in the middle. The CDR3 here is CASSLELRHYGYTF. The CDR3 nucleotides read TGTGCCAGCAGCTTAGAGTTGAGACACTATGGCTACACCTTC.

In this sample, this clonotype turned up a few times. The CDR3 DNA is TGTGCCAGCAGCTTCGAGGGGGACGGTGGCTACACCTTC. This encodes CASSFEGDGGYTF. This chain connects TRBV3-1 to TRBJ1-2; maybe TRBD1 (6 bases). V was shortened by 5 bases and J by 7 bases, with 14 bases between the two germline ends. CDR1 is LGHDT and CDR2 is YNNKEL in the germline V gene (reference sequence). This CDR3 region has 13 residues.

The chain carries TRBV5-1 and TRBJ2-7, with D possibly matching TRBD1 (6 bases). The CDR3 totals 13 residues. Trimming removed 3 bases at V and 1 base at J, with 8 bases between. Germline lookup yields CDR1 SGHRS and CDR2 YFSETQ. Written as DNA, the CDR3 is TGCGCCAGCAGCTGGGACATGTCCTACGAGCAGTACTTC. It codes for CASSWDMSYEQYF.

This clonotype was counted many times. The rearrangement uses TRBV5-1 and TRBJ2-7; 8 nucleotides match TRBD1. The trim removed 4 bases at V and 2 bases at J, leaving 5 bases unmatched. Looked up from germline, CDR1 is SGHRS and CDR2 is YFSETQ. The CDR3 sequence is 14 residues long. CDR3 sequence (DNA): TGCGCCAGCAGCCAATCGACAGGGGCCTACGAGCAGTACTTC. Amino acid sequence: CASSQSTGAYEQYF.

This clonotype was seen a handful of times. This rearrangement joins TRBV7-2 to TRBJ2-2; TRBD1 agrees at 9 bases. In germline, CDR1 is SGHTA, CDR2 FQGNSA. V lost 3 bases to trimming and J lost 5 bases; unmatched junction nucleotides: 4. The CDR3 extends over 15 amino acids. The CDR3 loop reads CASSFDRGGTGELFF. The CDR3 nucleotides are TGTGCCAGCAGCTTTGACAGGGGGGGAACCGGGGAGCTGTTTTTT.

This clonotype was recorded at least ten times. The CDR3 bases are TGTGCCAGCGGAGACAGGGCAAGCTCCTATAATTCACCCCTCCACTTT. It yields the protein CASGDRASSYNSPLHF. The chain employs TRBV6-1 and TRBJ1-6, with TRBD1 matching 7 bases. This CDR3 contains 16 residues. Per the germline V gene, CDR1 is MNHNS and CDR2 is SASEGT. Trimming removed 8 bases from V and 0 bases from J; junction bases left unmatched: 7.

This clonotype was recorded many times. This chain joins TRBV20-1 and TRBJ2-1, with D unresolved. The CDR3 consists of 12 residues. Trimming removed 6 bases from V and 8 bases from J, with 14 bases in between. CDR1 DFQATT and CDR2 SNEGSKA come from the germline V gene (reference sequence). CDR3 in amino acids: CSAPRAFHEQFF. CDR3 coding DNA: TGCAGTGCGCCCAGAGCATTCCATGAGCAGTTCTTC.

The genes are TRBV4-3 and TRBJ2-5; D is unclear. CDR1 and CDR2 (germline): LGHNA, YSLEER. CDR3 length: 13 residues. Trimming took off 5 bases at V and 1 base at J, with 8 bases between the two ends. The CDR3 sequence: CASSYRVQETQYF. CDR3 nucleotides: TGCGCCAGCAGCTACCGGGTCCAAGAGACCCAGTACTTC.

This clonotype was detected a few times. V gene TRBV4-1 combines with J gene TRBJ2-3, with D perhaps matching TRBD1 or TRBD2 (5 bases each). With 1 base removed from V and 0 bases from J, the gap between germline ends came to 29 bases. The CDR3 covers 22 residues. Per the germline V gene, CDR1 is MGHRA and CDR2 is YSYEKL. The CDR3 nucleotides are TGCGCCAGCAGCCAAGTCCTTGCTTGGCAGGGTCGGGCTAGCTGGAGCACAGATACGCAGTATTTT. Encoded protein: CASSQVLAWQGRASWSTDTQYF.

This clonotype was picked up many times. The chain joins TRBV10-3 to TRBJ2-7; 11 bases match TRBD1. The CDR3 loop spans 15 amino acids. Per germline, CDR1 ENHRY and CDR2 SYGVKD. V lost 0 bases and J lost 2; bases outside the gene matches: 0. CDR3 in amino acids: CAISESGQGAYEQYF. The CDR3 bases are TGTGCCATCAGTGAGTCGGGACAGGGGGCCTACGAGCAGTACTTC.

This clonotype was picked up a small number of times. The rearrangement joins TRBV7-8 to TRBJ1-2, with TRBD1 matching 8 bases. The CDR3 is 12 residues long. Germline V gene lookup returns CDR1 SGHVS and CDR2 FQNEAQ. Trimming took 6 bases from V and 8 from J; bases not matched to a gene: 5. The CDR3 is CASRTTGEGYTF. CDR3 nucleotide sequence: TGTGCCAGCAGGACGACAGGGGAAGGCTACACCTTC.

This clonotype was counted ten times or more. The V and J genes are TRBV6-1 and TRBJ1-3; possibly TRBD1 for D (5 bases). The CDR3 is made up of 13 amino acids. Germline values: CDR1 MNHNS, CDR2 SASEGT. The V end lost 6 bases, the J end lost 3 bases, and 9 bases lay between the germline ends. The CDR3 DNA follows: TGTGCCAGCAGGCTGGACATTGGAAACACCATATATTTT. It yields the protein CASRLDIGNTIYF.

The table lists this clonotype with a few counts. V usage is TRBV30 and J usage is TRBJ1-2; possibly TRBD1 for D (5 bases). The CDR3 contains 14 residues. CDR1 and CDR2 (germline): GTSNPN, SVGIG (reference sequence). The ends were cut back, 0 bases at V and 4 bases at J, with 12 bases in the middle. CDR3 region: CAWSVYRIGYGYTF. CDR3 sequence (DNA): TGTGCCTGGAGTGTATACAGGATCGGCTATGGCTACACCTTC. The full variable domain, with the rest looked up from reference TRBV30 and TRBJ1-2, is SQTIHQWPATLVQPVGSPLSLECTVEGTSNPNLYWYRQAAGRGLQLLFYSVGIGQISSEVPQNLSASRPQDRQFILSSKKLLLSDSGFYLCAWSVYRIGYGYTFGSGTRLTVV.

Only a few counts were recorded for this clonotype. V usage is TRBV20-1 and J usage is TRBJ2-3; possibly TRBD1 for D (6 bases). There are 14 residues in the CDR3. V dropped 0 bases and J dropped 6 bases, with 13 bases sitting between them. Germline V lookup: CDR1 DFQATT, CDR2 SNEGSKA (reference sequence). DNA of the CDR3: TGCAGTGCTAGAGATCCTAACAGGGCGGATACGCAGTATTTT. This translates into CSARDPNRADTQYF.